This paragraph reports one T cell receptor (beta chain). The antigen remains undetermined. Libraries were made from TCR beta cDNA, and they carried unique molecular identifiers. Via MiXCR, TCRdb re-called the PCR reads, giving one row per CDR3 protein. The sample lists 750,000 to 900,000 distinct CDR3 sequences; roughly 46% were seen once. The source of the sample is a study of post-analysis software for immune sequencing data. Findings of the study overall: In patients, TRBV5-6, TRBV5-1 and TRBV20-1 belonged to five TRBV segments found more frequently than in controls.

The V end was cut by 3 bases, the J end by 2 bases, with 13 bases between. The CDR3 has 15 amino acids. The V gene's germline CDR1 is MNHNS and CDR2 SASEGT. The chain carries TRBV6-1 and TRBJ1-1; D is ambiguous. The clonotype comes from a girl aged 5 to 17 with multiple sclerosis. Input material: blood. The CDR3 sequence is CASSDRAAVNTEAFF. CDR3 DNA: TGTGCCAGCAGTGATCGGGCAGCGGTAAACACTGAAGCTTTCTTT.